The clone carrying this T cell receptor beta chain was counted many times. No antigen is known for it. The data originate from a study of T-cell reconstitution after alpha-beta-depleted transplantation in children. Findings of the study overall: Several hundred graft clones that had expanded were reportedly the source of alpha-beta T cells about two months after transplant. There were some patients whose high TCRbeta diversity at day 60 came from surviving recipient T cells and thymic progenitors. Newly produced T cells mostly accounted for T-cell counts and diversity one year post-transplant.

Germline V gene data show CDR1 as SQVTM and CDR2 as ANQGSEA. This CDR3 contains 12 residues. The V gene end was trimmed by 1 base and the J gene end by 4 bases; junction bases not matched to a gene: 1. TCRbeta library construction was performed incorporating unique molecular identifiers. TCRdb used MiXCR to reprocess the PCR reads, holding one entry per CDR3 protein. This sample has about 830,000 distinct CDR3 sequences, with roughly 15% found just once. The chain employs TRBV29-1 and TRBJ2-7; the match to TRBD1 covers 7 bases. The material sequenced was PBMCs, mostly from graft donor cells, taken 360 days after TCRalphabeta/CD19-depleted stem cell transplant. This clonotype was obtained from a male patient younger than 18 who had a stem cell transplant for acute lymphoblastic leukemia, so the T cells may come from the graft donor. The CDR3 is CSVEARGYEQYF. The CDR3 region has the DNA TGCAGCGTTGAAGCCAGGGGGTACGAGCAGTACTTC.